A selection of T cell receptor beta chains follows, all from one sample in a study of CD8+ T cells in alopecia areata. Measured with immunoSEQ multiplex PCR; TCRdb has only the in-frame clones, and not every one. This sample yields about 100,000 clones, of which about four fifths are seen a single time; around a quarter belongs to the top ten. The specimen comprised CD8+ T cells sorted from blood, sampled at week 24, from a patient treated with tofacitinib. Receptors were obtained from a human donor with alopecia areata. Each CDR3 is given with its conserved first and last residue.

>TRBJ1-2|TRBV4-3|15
CASSPTSPTNYGYTF
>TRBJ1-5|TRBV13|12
CASSLGNQPQHF
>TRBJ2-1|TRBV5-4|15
CASTLAGTGYNEQFF
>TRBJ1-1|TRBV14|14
CASRLSSLSYEAFF
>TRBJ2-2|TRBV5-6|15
CASSSEGRGAGELFF
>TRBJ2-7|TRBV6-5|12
CASSYTGYEQYF
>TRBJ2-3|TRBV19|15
CASSITGGTGDTQYF
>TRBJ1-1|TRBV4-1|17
CASSHRGPGQGNTEAFF
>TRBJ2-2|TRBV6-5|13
CASSYDGIGELFF
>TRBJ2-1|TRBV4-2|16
CASSQGERGPYNEQFF
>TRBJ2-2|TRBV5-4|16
CASSPRVGANTGELFF
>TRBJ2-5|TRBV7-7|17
CASSSELAGVGQETQYF
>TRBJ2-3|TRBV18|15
CASSPGRGLADSQYF
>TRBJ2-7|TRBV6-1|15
CASSEDSTGGYEQYF
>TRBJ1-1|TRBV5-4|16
CASSSTQLYRGTEAFF
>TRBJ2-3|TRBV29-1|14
CSVEGAPSTDTQYF
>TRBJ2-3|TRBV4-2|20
CASSQPPGGTSGEVADTQYF
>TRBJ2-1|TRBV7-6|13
CASSLRGYNEQFF